This T cell receptor beta chain was profiled in a study of breast tumors, draining lymph nodes, adjacent tissues. One entry per CDR3 protein, called by TCRdb with MiXCR from the multiplex PCR reads. The top ten clones hold 1.4% of a sample with about 230,000 distinct CDR3 sequences, roughly 32% of them seen once. The ends were cut back, 4 bases at V and 6 bases at J, with 26 bases in the middle. The CDR3 sequence is 18 residues long. The germline gives CDR1 SEHNR, CDR2 FQNEAQ (reference sequence). This clonotype has at least ten counts. Samples came from axillary lymph nodes draining the breast cancer.

The sequenced sample consisted of axillary lymph node tissue. The chain is built from TRBV7-9 and TRBJ2-3; weak D call: TRBD1 (6 bases). This clonotype was sampled from a female donor with breast cancer. Some clones in this sample may be carry-over from other donors' samples. CDR3 DNA sequence: TGTGCCAGCAGCTATTCCCGGCTCCGGGACACAATTGAGGATACGCAGTATTTT. Translation: CASSYSRLRDTIEDTQYF.